These 22 T cell receptor beta chains were sequenced from one sample in a study of graft-versus-host responses after intestinal transplantation. Produced via immunoSEQ multiplex PCR; TCRdb's table is partial and in-frame only. This sample has approximately 100,000 clones, with about 83% found just once. Here the sequenced sample was PBMCs, taken 255 days after intestinal transplant. These receptors were taken from a human patient who received an intestinal transplant, so some T cells may come from the graft donor.

The chain is built from TRBV28 and TRBJ2-3; D call uncertain. Trimming took off 4 bases at V and 4 bases at J, with 6 bases between the two ends. This CDR3 contains 12 residues. Germline CDR1 and CDR2: MDHEN and SYDVKM. CDR3 sequence (DNA): TGTGCCAGCAGTTCGATGGCAGATACGCAGTATTTT. Its translation: CASSSMADTQYF.

V and J are TRBV5-1 and TRBJ2-3; no definite D call. Trimming shortened V by 4 bases and J by 4 bases, and 13 bases separated the two germline ends. CDR3 length equals 14 residues. Germline V gene lookup returns CDR1 SGHRS and CDR2 YFSETQ. Here the CDR3 reads CASSPDPFADTQYF. The CDR3 DNA sequence: TGCGCCAGCAGCCCCGACCCTTTCGCAGATACGCAGTATTTT.

This clone came up a few times. The CDR3 sequence is CASSLITQETQYF. DNA of the CDR3: TGCGCCAGCAGCTTAATTACACAAGAGACCCAGTACTTC. This chain links TRBV5-1 with TRBJ2-5; D ambiguous. This CDR3 region has 13 residues. Germline V gives CDR1 SGHRS, CDR2 YFSETQ. V was clipped by 2 bases and J by 2 bases, with 7 bases between them. Combining the CDR3 with reference TRBV5-1 and TRBJ2-5 gives the whole variable domain KAGVTQTPRYLIKTRGQQVTLSCSPISGHRSVSWYQQTPGQGLQFLFEYFSETQRNKGNFPGRFSGRQFSNSRSEMNVSTLELGDSALYLCASSLITQETQYFGPGTRLLVL.

This clone was picked up one time. The V gene is TRBV5-1, the J gene TRBJ2-1; D gene ambiguous. Germline CDR1 SGHRS, CDR2 YFSETQ. This CDR3 has 14 residues. The V end lost 2 bases, the J end lost 2 bases, and 8 bases lay between the germline ends. The CDR3 loop is CASSFTGPYNEQFF. CDR3 sequence (DNA): TGCGCCAGCAGCTTCACGGGTCCCTACAATGAGCAGTTCTTC.

This clone showed up just a few times. This chain uses TRBV18 with TRBJ2-7; no reliable D call. The CDR3 has 13 amino acids. V gave up 3 bases and J gave up 6 bases, with 12 bases separating them. Germline CDR1 reads KGHSH; CDR2 reads LQKENI. CDR3 sequence (DNA): TGTGCCAGCTCACCGCCTGTAGCAACCGAGCAGTACTTC. Amino acid sequence: CASSPPVATEQYF. Filled out from reference TRBV18 and TRBJ2-7, the complete variable domain reads NAGVMQNPRHLVRRRGQEARLRCSPMKGHSHVYWYRQLPEEGLKFMVYLQKENIIDESGMPKERFSAEFPKEGPSILRIQQVVRGDSAAYFCASSPPVATEQYFGPGTRLTVT.

This clone has just a few counts. The genes are TRBV10-3 and TRBJ2-2, with D maybe TRBD1 (6 bases). CDR1 is ENHRY, CDR2 SYGVKD, per germline. This CDR3 is 17 amino acids long. With 0 bases removed from V and 3 bases from J, the gap between germline ends came to 14 bases. The CDR3 coding sequence is TGTGCCATCAGTGAGTCTGGGGGCAGGGGCCACACCGGGGAGCTGTTTTTT. Encoded protein: CAISESGGRGHTGELFF.

This chain links TRBV5-6 with TRBJ2-1, with D unresolved. The CDR3 totals 14 residues. The germline V gene has CDR1 SGHDT and CDR2 YYEEEE. V was clipped by 0 bases and J by 9 bases, with 13 bases between them. The CDR3 coding sequence is TGTGCCAGCAGCTTGGTCAGCGCCCCTGCTGAGCAGTTCTTC. This translates into CASSLVSAPAEQFF.

The V gene is TRBV5-1, the J gene TRBJ2-7; either TRBD1 or TRBD2 may supply D (5 bases each). Germline loops: CDR1 SGHRS, CDR2 YFSETQ. This CDR3 has 12 residues. V was shortened by 3 bases and J by 7 bases, with 11 bases between the two germline ends. In nucleotides, the CDR3 is TGCGCCAGCAGCTCGAATGGGGGTGAGCAGTACGTC. Protein product: CASSSNGGEQYV.

The genes are TRBV4-2 and TRBJ2-7, with 8 bases matching TRBD2. Germline assignment: CDR1 LGHNA and CDR2 YNFKEQ. The CDR3 has 15 residues. V lost 0 bases, J lost 3 bases, and 4 bases stayed unmatched. The CDR3 DNA sequence: TGTGCCAGCAGCCAAGAGAGCGGGGGAAGCTACGAGCAGTACTTC. Amino acids: CASSQESGGSYEQYF.

V usage is TRBV2 and J usage is TRBJ2-1; perhaps TRBD2 as D (6 bases). The germline V gene has CDR1 SNHLY and CDR2 FYNNEI. The V end was cut by 9 bases, the J end by 5 bases, with 20 bases between. The CDR3 runs to 15 residues. CDR3 in DNA: TGTGCCAGGCCGTTGGATGGGTCGGGGGACAATGAGCAGTTCTTC. Its translation is CARPLDGSGDNEQFF.

The chain has TRBV5-6 and TRBJ2-5; 9 bases are shared with TRBD1. Germline CDR1 and CDR2: SGHDT and YYEEEE. The V gene end was trimmed by 4 bases and the J gene end by 5 bases; junction bases not matched to a gene: 15. The CDR3 loop spans 17 amino acids. CDR3 sequence reads: CASSPTLGQGGEETQYF. The CDR3 nucleotides read TGTGCCAGCAGCCCCACCCTGGGACAGGGCGGTGAGGAGACCCAGTACTTC.

The V call is TRBV5-5, the J call TRBJ1-6; weak D call: TRBD1 (5 bases). The V end lost 0 bases, the J end lost 4 bases, and 14 bases lay between the germline ends. This CDR3 contains 17 residues. Germline CDR1 and CDR2: SGHKS and YYEKEE (reference sequence). This chain's CDR3 is CASSLAGRGRYNSPLHF. The CDR3, as DNA: TGTGCCAGCAGCTTGGCGGGGCGCGGGCGATATAATTCACCCCTCCACTTT.

This chain links TRBV7-8 with TRBJ2-2; tentatively, D is TRBD2 (7 bases). The CDR3 sequence is 16 residues long. The ends were cut back, 4 bases at V and 1 base at J, with 13 bases in the middle. CDR1 SGHVS and CDR2 FQNEAQ come from the germline V gene. Here the CDR3 DNA reads TGTGCCAGCAGCTCCCGGGGGGCAAAGAACACCGGGGAGCTGTTTTTT. Its protein product is CASSSRGAKNTGELFF.

The rearrangement links TRBV9 to TRBJ1-1; 12 nucleotides agree with TRBD1. The CDR3 extends over 14 amino acids. Losses at the gene ends were 0 bases for V and 11 bases for J; bases not matched to a gene: 5. CDR1 and CDR2 from the germline V gene are SGDLS and YYNGEE. The CDR3 region is CASSVVGTGGAAFF. CDR3 coding DNA: TGTGCCAGCAGCGTAGTGGGGACAGGGGGCGCGGCTTTCTTT.

J is TRBJ2-5 and V is TRBV4-1, with 8 bases lining up with TRBD2. This CDR3 is 13 amino acids long. The trim removed 4 bases at V and 2 bases at J, leaving 0 bases unmatched. Germline assignment: CDR1 MGHRA and CDR2 YSYEKL. The CDR3 bases are TGCGCCAGCAGCCGCGGGGGGCAAGAGACCCAGTACTTC. It is translated as CASSRGGQETQYF.

This sequence joins TRBV28 and TRBJ1-2, with TRBD1 matching over 12 bases. The junction had 8 bases not matched to a gene; V was cut back by 5 bases and J by 7 bases. CDR3 length: 15 amino acids. The germline gives CDR1 MDHEN, CDR2 SYDVKM. In nucleotides, the CDR3 is TGTGCCAGCAGTGAGGGACAGGGGGCGTCTGCTGGCTACACCTTC. Residues: CASSEGQGASAGYTF.

For this clone: Other DNA sequences in this specimen translate into the identical CDR3. The chain's CDR3 is CASSFGEKLFF. The CDR3 DNA sequence: TGTGCCAGCAGTTTCGGGGAAAAACTGTTTTTT. This chain joins TRBV28 and TRBJ1-4; D gene ambiguous. Trimming shortened V by 3 bases and J by 8 bases, and 4 bases separated the two germline ends. Germline loops: CDR1 MDHEN, CDR2 SYDVKM. This CDR3 is 11 amino acids long.

The J gene is TRBJ2-1, the V gene TRBV7-9, with 11 positions matching TRBD1. Looked up from germline, CDR1 is SEHNR and CDR2 is FQNEAQ (reference sequence). The trim removed 5 bases at V and 1 base at J, leaving 1 base unmatched. The CDR3 covers 15 residues. The CDR3 region is CASSGQGASYNEQFF. The CDR3 DNA sequence: TGTGCCAGCAGCGGACAGGGGGCTTCCTACAATGAGCAGTTCTTC.

The chain links TRBV4-3 to TRBJ2-3; D possibly corresponds to TRBD2 (7 bases). Deletions cut 3 bases from V and 0 bases from J, with 19 bases between. The CDR3 is made up of 18 amino acids. From germline, CDR1 is LGHNA and CDR2 YSLEER. CDR3 sequence reads: CASSHRGASGTSTDTQYF. In DNA form, the CDR3 reads TGCGCCAGCAGCCACCGGGGGGCTAGCGGTACTAGCACAGATACGCAGTATTTT.

The chain links TRBV13 to TRBJ2-7; 9 bases fit TRBD1. Germline V gene sequence: CDR1 PRHDT, CDR2 FYEKMQ (reference sequence). V shed 4 bases, J shed 5 bases, and the junction held 0 bases outside the gene matches. This CDR3 has 12 amino acids. The CDR3 region has the DNA TGTGCCAGCAGCTGGACAGGGGACGAGCAGTACTTC. It translates to CASSWTGDEQYF.

This sequence joins TRBV10-2 and TRBJ1-6; D might be TRBD1 (5 bases). Germline CDR1 WSHSY, CDR2 SAAADI. The CDR3 has 14 amino acids. V was pared by 5 bases and J by 6 bases, with 11 bases between. The CDR3 DNA reads TGCGCCAGCAGTATGGGGGATATTAATTCACCCCTCCACTTT. Its translation is CASSMGDINSPLHF.

J is TRBJ1-1 and V is TRBV30; D gene ambiguous. There are 13 residues in the CDR3. Trimming removed 2 bases at V and 5 bases at J, with 12 bases between. Germline loops: CDR1 GTSNPN, CDR2 SVGIG (reference sequence). The CDR3, as DNA: TGTGCCTGGAGTCAAGGGTATTTTACTGAAGCTTTCTTT. Encoded protein: CAWSQGYFTEAFF.